The 26 T cell receptor beta chains below all came from one sample that was sequenced in a study of OX40 agonist ivuxolimab in advanced cancers. Using immunoSEQ multiplex PCR, the repertoire was profiled, and TCRdb retains in-frame clones only, with some absent. The table records about 81,000 clones, around 84% of them present only once. The starting material was CD4+ or CD8+ T cells sorted from blood, obtained in a trial of the OX40 agonist ivuxolimab. The receptor source for this set is an adult with an advanced solid tumor such as melanoma, head and neck, liver or kidney cancer.

This chain connects TRBV20-1 to TRBJ2-7; D is undetermined. The germline CDR1 and CDR2 sequences are DFQATT and SNEGSKA (reference sequence). V lost 5 bases and J 3 bases, leaving 8 bases between the germline ends. CDR3 length: 11 amino acids. CDR3 loop: CSAGSSYEQYF. CDR3 nucleotides: TGCAGTGCTGGATCCAGCTACGAGCAGTACTTC.

The rearrangement uses TRBV25-1 and TRBJ2-3, with D perhaps TRBD1 (5 bases). This CDR3 comprises 14 residues. V was cut by 2 bases and J by 1 base, with 7 bases left in between. Germline CDR1 and CDR2: MGHDK and SYGVNS. In DNA, the CDR3 is TGTGCCAGCAGTGAAGGGGCGGGCACAGATACGCAGTATTTT. This gives the protein CASSEGAGTDTQYF.

V gene TRBV7-9 combines with J gene TRBJ2-5, with D tentatively TRBD2 (5 bases). The CDR3 has 15 amino acids. V lost 1 base, J lost 4 bases, and 13 bases lay in between. Germline V gene lookup returns CDR1 SEHNR and CDR2 FQNEAQ (reference sequence). CDR3 DNA sequence: TGTGCCAGCAGCTTAGGCGACGTGAGGGTAGAGACCCAGTACTTC. This encodes CASSLGDVRVETQYF.

V and J are TRBV28 and TRBJ2-1; 7 bases are shared with TRBD1. The CDR3 spans 16 residues. Germline lookup yields CDR1 MDHEN and CDR2 SYDVKM. V lost 6 bases, J lost 2 bases, and 10 bases stayed unmatched. The CDR3 is CASSSPGTATYNEQFF. In DNA form, the CDR3 reads TGTGCCAGCAGCTCCCCCGGGACAGCCACCTACAATGAGCAGTTCTTC.

This chain uses TRBV27 with TRBJ1-1; perhaps TRBD1 as D (5 bases). The CDR3 is 14 amino acids. The germline V gene has CDR1 MNHEY and CDR2 SMNVEV (reference sequence). Trimming stripped 3 bases from V and 3 bases from J, with 11 bases between. The CDR3, as DNA: TGTGCCAGCAGTTTGGCAGGGTGGGACACTGAAGCTTTCTTT. Protein sequence: CASSLAGWDTEAFF.

The chain recombines TRBV7-9 with TRBJ2-4; possibly TRBD2 for D (6 bases). The germline V and J ends were trimmed by 4 bases and 8 bases, with 15 bases remaining between them. Germline CDR1 reads SEHNR; CDR2 reads FQNEAQ (reference sequence). This CDR3 is 14 amino acids long. CDR3: CASSYGQGGDIQYF. CDR3 nucleotide sequence: TGTGCCAGCAGCTATGGACAAGGCGGGGACATTCAGTACTTC.

The sample holds a few counts of this clone. The CDR3 is CAISESGRGRRTDTQYF. For the CDR3, the DNA is TGTGCCATCAGTGAGTCGGGACGGGGAAGGAGAACAGATACGCAGTATTTT. The chain combines TRBV10-3 with TRBJ2-3; D may be TRBD1 or TRBD2 (5 bases each). This CDR3 contains 17 residues. Per germline, CDR1 ENHRY and CDR2 SYGVKD. Trimming stripped 0 bases from V and 3 bases from J, with 16 bases between.

This clone was recorded once. The V call is TRBV30, the J call TRBJ1-4; 9 bases align to TRBD1. The junction had 0 bases not matched to a gene; V was cut back by 5 bases and J by 2 bases. Germline CDR1 is GTSNPN and CDR2 is SVGIG (reference sequence). The CDR3 consists of 13 residues. CDR3 amino acids: CAWGTGTNEKLFF. The CDR3, as DNA: TGTGCCTGGGGGACAGGGACTAATGAAAAACTGTTTTTT.

The chain uses TRBV2 and TRBJ2-2; D is unresolved. This CDR3 region has 13 residues. Germline lookup yields CDR1 SNHLY and CDR2 FYNNEI. Trimming took off 6 bases at V and 0 bases at J, with 5 bases between the two ends. CDR3 sequence: CASSLTNTGELFF. CDR3 in DNA: TGTGCCAGCAGCCTGACGAACACCGGGGAGCTGTTTTTT.

This chain uses TRBV4-1 with TRBJ2-1, with 7 bases fitting TRBD2. CDR1 is MGHRA, CDR2 YSYEKL, per germline. J was trimmed by 3 bases and V by 1 base; bases with no gene match: 6. This CDR3 is built from 16 residues. DNA for the CDR3: TGCGCCAGCAGCCAAGTGCGGCTAGCGGTCTACAATGAGCAGTTCTTC. Translating gives CASSQVRLAVYNEQFF.

V and J are TRBV6-1 and TRBJ1-1; TRBD1 aligns across 10 bases. Looked up from germline, CDR1 is MNHNS and CDR2 is SASEGT. Trimming took 5 bases from V and 10 from J; bases not matched to a gene: 7. This CDR3 is 13 amino acids long. CDR3 residues: CASSYDRGPVAFF. As DNA, the CDR3 is TGTGCCAGCAGTTATGACAGGGGGCCAGTAGCTTTCTTT.

In its sample, this clone was seen once. Germline is not matched at one junction end, which may reflect a read error. This sequence joins TRBV18 and TRBJ1-2, with 7 bases lining up with TRBD1. The germline V gene has CDR1 KGHSH and CDR2 LQKENI. This CDR3 has 15 amino acids. The CDR3 reads CASSPEGQRNYGHTF. The DNA for the CDR3 is TGTGCCAGCTCACCAGAGGGACAGAGGAACTATGGCCACACCTTC. Drawing the rest from reference TRBV18 and TRBJ1-2, the complete variable domain is NAGVMQNPRHLVRRRGQEARLRCSPMKGHSHVYWYRQLPEEGLKFMVYLQKENIIDESGMPKERFSAEFPKEGPSILRIQQVVRGDSAAYFCASSPEGQRNYGHTFGSGTRLTVV.

The J gene is TRBJ1-4, the V gene TRBV19; 7 bases fit TRBD1. Germline CDR1 and CDR2: LNHDA and SQIVND (reference sequence). Trimming took 3 bases from V and 1 from J; bases not matched to a gene: 5. The CDR3 runs 16 residues. The DNA of the CDR3 is TGTGCCAGTAGTATCGGCCAGGGGGAAACTAATGAAAAACTGTTTTTT. Translating it yields CASSIGQGETNEKLFF.

The chain couples TRBV28 to TRBJ2-5; D is possibly TRBD1 (6 bases). This CDR3 is 17 amino acids long. V gave up 4 bases and J gave up 2 bases, with 20 bases separating them. Germline values: CDR1 MDHEN, CDR2 SYDVKM. The chain's CDR3 is CASSSIKGSQGQETQYF. CDR3 nucleotide sequence: TGTGCCAGCAGTTCGATTAAGGGGAGTCAGGGGCAAGAGACCCAGTACTTC.

V is TRBV27 and J is TRBJ1-2; D remains ambiguous. The CDR3 is made up of 14 amino acids. Trimming removed 3 bases from V and 8 bases from J, with 16 bases in between. CDR1 and CDR2 (germline): MNHEY, SMNVEV (reference sequence). The CDR3 DNA follows: TGTGCCAGCAGTTTTTTTCCAACAGATCTAGGCTACACCTTC. It translates to CASSFFPTDLGYTF.

The chain is built from TRBV4-1 and TRBJ2-7, with a possible D match to TRBD2 (6 bases). Germline V gene sequence: CDR1 MGHRA, CDR2 YSYEKL. This CDR3 contains 15 residues. Trimming took off 3 bases at V and 4 bases at J, with 16 bases between the two ends. CDR3 region: CASSHQLAGSYEQYF. DNA for the CDR3: TGCGCCAGCAGCCACCAACTAGCTGGGTCGTACGAGCAGTACTTC.

This clone has just a few counts. The chain carries TRBV19 and TRBJ2-7, with 8 bases identical to TRBD1. The CDR3 has 16 residues. J gave up 3 bases and V 4 bases, and 11 bases lay outside the gene matches. Per germline, CDR1 LNHDA and CDR2 SQIVND (reference sequence). CDR3 bases: TGTGCCAGTAGTAAAATGGGGAGACAGGGGTACTACGAGCAGTACTTC. Amino acid sequence: CASSKMGRQGYYEQYF. The full variable domain, in which reference TRBV19 and TRBJ2-7 provide the parts outside the CDR3, is DGGITQSPKYLFRKEGQNVTLSCEQNLNHDAMYWYRQDPGQGLRLIYYSQIVNDFQKGDIAEGYSVSREKKESFPLTVTSAQKNPTAFYLCASSKMGRQGYYEQYFGPGTRLTVT.

The chain uses TRBV9 and TRBJ2-2, with 7 bases that match TRBD1. Germline V gene data show CDR1 as SGDLS and CDR2 as YYNGEE. The CDR3 contains 15 residues. The ends lost 3 bases at V and 6 bases at J; junction bases unmatched: 8. CDR3 residues: CASSASPQGPGELFF. CDR3 coding DNA: TGTGCCAGCAGCGCTTCCCCACAGGGGCCCGGGGAGCTGTTTTTT.

The V gene is TRBV19, the J gene TRBJ1-1; D perhaps matches TRBD1 (5 bases). Germline V lookup: CDR1 LNHDA, CDR2 SQIVND (reference sequence). This CDR3 spans 16 amino acids. V was trimmed by 1 base and J by 6 bases, leaving 18 bases between them. CDR3 in DNA: TGTGCCAGTAGTATAGGGGCCCAGGGCTCATTATCTGAAGCTTTCTTT. This translates into CASSIGAQGSLSEAFF. The variable domain in full, with the rest retrieved from reference TRBV19 and TRBJ1-1, is DGGITQSPKYLFRKEGQNVTLSCEQNLNHDAMYWYRQDPGQGLRLIYYSQIVNDFQKGDIAEGYSVSREKKESFPLTVTSAQKNPTAFYLCASSIGAQGSLSEAFFGQGTRLTVV.

V gene TRBV25-1 combines with J gene TRBJ2-5, with 9 bases aligning to TRBD1. V was clipped by 4 bases and J by 5 bases; unmatched bases: 2. Germline loops: CDR1 MGHDK, CDR2 SYGVNS. The CDR3 is 13 residues long. The CDR3 sequence is CASSGDRVETQYF. CDR3 nucleotide sequence: TGTGCCAGCAGTGGGGACAGGGTCGAGACCCAGTACTTC.

This clone was detected once. The chain joins TRBV5-1 to TRBJ2-6; D is possibly TRBD1 or TRBD2 (5 bases each). The CDR3 has 17 residues. The germline V and J ends were trimmed by 0 bases and 4 bases, with 14 bases remaining between them. The germline V gene encodes CDR1 SGHRS and CDR2 YFSETQ. As DNA, the CDR3 is TGCGCCAGCAGCTTGGCCGGAGAGGGGCCCGGGGCCAACGTCCTGACTTTC. Protein sequence: CASSLAGEGPGANVLTF.

This sequence joins TRBV5-4 and TRBJ1-2; 12 bases match TRBD1. CDR1 is SGHNT and CDR2 is YYREEE in the germline V gene (reference sequence). V was clipped by 0 bases and J by 3 bases; unmatched bases: 12. The CDR3 has 19 residues. Written as DNA, the CDR3 is TGTGCCAGCAGCTTGGGAGGAGGGACAGGGGGCGGCACCTACTATGGCTACACCTTC. Translation: CASSLGGGTGGGTYYGYTF.

This chain links TRBV7-2 with TRBJ1-5; D is possibly TRBD1 (6 bases). Germline values: CDR1 SGHTA, CDR2 FQGNSA. The CDR3 runs to 17 residues. V gave up 5 bases and J gave up 2 bases, with 19 bases separating them. The CDR3 coding sequence is TGTGCCAGCAGCCCACAGTTCGGGGGCATGGGCAATCAGCCCCAGCATTTT. Amino acids: CASSPQFGGMGNQPQHF.

V and J are TRBV5-1 and TRBJ2-1, with 9 bases aligning to TRBD1. The CDR3 is made up of 15 amino acids. V dropped 4 bases and J dropped 5; count of bases not matched to a gene: 7. In germline, CDR1 is SGHRS, CDR2 YFSETQ. The CDR3 sequence: CASSVTGGYNNEQFF. The CDR3 nucleotides read TGCGCCAGCAGCGTAACAGGGGGCTACAACAATGAGCAGTTCTTC.

A word on this clone: Germline is not matched at one junction end, which may reflect a read error. J is TRBJ1-3 and V is TRBV6-1, with a possible D match to TRBD1 (5 bases). This CDR3 has 15 residues. Germline CDR1 and CDR2: MNHNS and SASEGT. The CDR3, as DNA: TGTGCCAGCAGGGAAGCAGGGTTCTCTGGAAACACCATATATTTT. Translating it yields CASREAGFSGNTIYF.

The chain has TRBV30 and TRBJ1-3; tentative D call: TRBD1 (5 bases). The germline V gene has CDR1 GTSNPN and CDR2 SVGIG (reference sequence). The V end lost 2 bases, the J end lost 5 bases, and 10 bases lay between the germline ends. CDR3 length: 13 residues. CDR3 DNA sequence: TGTGCCTGGAGTTACCCAGGGCGAAACACCATATATTTT. Translating gives CAWSYPGRNTIYF.